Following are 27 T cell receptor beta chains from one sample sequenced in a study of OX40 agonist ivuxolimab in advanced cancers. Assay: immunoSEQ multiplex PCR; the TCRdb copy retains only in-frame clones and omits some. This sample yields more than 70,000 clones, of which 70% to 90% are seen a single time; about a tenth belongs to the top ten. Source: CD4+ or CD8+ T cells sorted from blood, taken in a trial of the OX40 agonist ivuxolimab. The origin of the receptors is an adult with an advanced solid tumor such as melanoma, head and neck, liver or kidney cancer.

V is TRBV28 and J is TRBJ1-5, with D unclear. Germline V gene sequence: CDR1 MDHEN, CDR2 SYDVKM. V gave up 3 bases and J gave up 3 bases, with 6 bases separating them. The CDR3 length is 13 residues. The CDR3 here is CASSFPPNQPQHF. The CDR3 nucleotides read TGTGCCAGCAGTTTTCCCCCCAATCAGCCCCAGCATTTT.

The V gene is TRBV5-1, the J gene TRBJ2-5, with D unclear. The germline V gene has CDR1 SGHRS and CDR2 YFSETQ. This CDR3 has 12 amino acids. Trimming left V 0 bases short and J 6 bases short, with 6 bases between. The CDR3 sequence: CASSLGGKTQYF. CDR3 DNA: TGCGCCAGCAGCTTGGGTGGTAAGACCCAGTACTTC.

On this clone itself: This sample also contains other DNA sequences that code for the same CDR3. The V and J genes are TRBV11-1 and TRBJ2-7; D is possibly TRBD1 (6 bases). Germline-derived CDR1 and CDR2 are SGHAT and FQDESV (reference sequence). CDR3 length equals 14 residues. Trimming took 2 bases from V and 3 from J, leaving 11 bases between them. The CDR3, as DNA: TGTGCCAGCAGCTTAACAGGGCAAGGCTACGAGCAGTACTTC. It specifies CASSLTGQGYEQYF.

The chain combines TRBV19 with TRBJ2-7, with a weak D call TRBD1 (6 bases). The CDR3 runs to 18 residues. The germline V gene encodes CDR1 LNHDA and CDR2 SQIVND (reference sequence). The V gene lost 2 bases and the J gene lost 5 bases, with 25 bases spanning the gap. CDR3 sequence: CASSIRGPGPLGTNEQYF. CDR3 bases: TGTGCCAGTAGTATACGGGGTCCGGGCCCGCTAGGGACAAACGAGCAGTACTTC.

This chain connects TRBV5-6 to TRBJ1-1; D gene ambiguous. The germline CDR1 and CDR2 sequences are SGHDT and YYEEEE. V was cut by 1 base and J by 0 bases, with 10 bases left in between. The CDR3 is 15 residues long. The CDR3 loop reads CASSLRGSMNTEAFF. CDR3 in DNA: TGTGCCAGCAGCTTGCGGGGTAGTATGAACACTGAAGCTTTCTTT.

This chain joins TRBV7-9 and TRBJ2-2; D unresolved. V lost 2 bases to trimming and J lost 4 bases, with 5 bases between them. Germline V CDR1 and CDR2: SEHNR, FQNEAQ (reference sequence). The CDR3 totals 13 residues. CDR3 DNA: TGTGCCAGCAGCTTACGGGTCACCGGGGAGCTGTTTTTT. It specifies CASSLRVTGELFF.

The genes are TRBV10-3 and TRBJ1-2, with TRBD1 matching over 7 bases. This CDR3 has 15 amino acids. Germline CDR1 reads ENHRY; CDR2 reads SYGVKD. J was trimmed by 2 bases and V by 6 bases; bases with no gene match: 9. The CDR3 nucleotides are TGTGCCATCAGAGCCATAACGACAGGGAACTATGGCTACACCTTC. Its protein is CAIRAITTGNYGYTF.

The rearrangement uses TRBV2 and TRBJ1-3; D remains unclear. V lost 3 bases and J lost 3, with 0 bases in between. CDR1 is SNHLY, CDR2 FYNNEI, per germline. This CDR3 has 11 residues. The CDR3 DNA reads TGTGCCAGCAGTGATGGAAACACCATATATTTT. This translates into CASSDGNTIYF.

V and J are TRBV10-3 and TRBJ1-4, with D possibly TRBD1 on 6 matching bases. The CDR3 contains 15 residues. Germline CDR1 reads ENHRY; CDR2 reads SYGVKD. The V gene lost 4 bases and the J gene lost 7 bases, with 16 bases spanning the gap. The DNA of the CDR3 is TGTGCCATCAGTGCGGGGGGCAGGGAGGCTGAAAAACTGTTTTTT. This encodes CAISAGGREAEKLFF.

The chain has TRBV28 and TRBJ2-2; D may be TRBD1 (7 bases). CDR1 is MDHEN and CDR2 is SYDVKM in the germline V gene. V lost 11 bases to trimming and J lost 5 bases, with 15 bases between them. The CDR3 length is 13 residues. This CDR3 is CAGGTRGTGELFF. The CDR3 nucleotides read TGTGCCGGCGGGACCAGGGGGACCGGGGAGCTGTTTTTT.

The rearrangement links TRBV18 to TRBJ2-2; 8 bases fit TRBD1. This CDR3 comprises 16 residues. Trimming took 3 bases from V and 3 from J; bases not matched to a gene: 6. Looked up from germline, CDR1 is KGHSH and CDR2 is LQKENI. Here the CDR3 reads CASSPTGRGHTGELFF. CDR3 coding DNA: TGTGCCAGCTCACCCACGGGCAGGGGGCACACCGGGGAGCTGTTTTTT.

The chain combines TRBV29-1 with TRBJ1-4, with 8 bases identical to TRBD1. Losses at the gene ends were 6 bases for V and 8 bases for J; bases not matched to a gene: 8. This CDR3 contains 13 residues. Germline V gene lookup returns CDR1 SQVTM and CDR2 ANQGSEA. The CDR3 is CSVARGQGEKLFF. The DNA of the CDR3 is TGCAGCGTCGCCAGGGGGCAGGGGGAAAAACTGTTTTTT. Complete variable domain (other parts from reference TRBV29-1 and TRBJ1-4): SAVISQKPSRDICQRGTSLTIQCQVDSQVTMMFWYRQQPGQSLTLIATANQGSEATYESGFVIDKFPISRPNLTFSTLTVSNMSPEDSSIYLCSVARGQGEKLFFGSGTQLSVL.

The CDR3 here is CASSLEGARNSPLHF. The CDR3 coding sequence is TGTGCCAGCAGTTTGGAGGGGGCGCGGAATTCACCCCTCCACTTT. The chain couples TRBV2 to TRBJ1-6; TRBD1 agrees at 7 bases. The CDR3 spans 15 residues. V lost 5 bases and J lost 7; bases outside the gene matches: 8. Germline loops: CDR1 SNHLY, CDR2 FYNNEI.

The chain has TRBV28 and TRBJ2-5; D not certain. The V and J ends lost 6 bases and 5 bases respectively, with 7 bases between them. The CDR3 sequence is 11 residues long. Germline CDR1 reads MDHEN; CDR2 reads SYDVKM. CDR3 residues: CASRFTETQYF. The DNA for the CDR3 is TGTGCCAGCAGATTTACTGAGACCCAGTACTTC.

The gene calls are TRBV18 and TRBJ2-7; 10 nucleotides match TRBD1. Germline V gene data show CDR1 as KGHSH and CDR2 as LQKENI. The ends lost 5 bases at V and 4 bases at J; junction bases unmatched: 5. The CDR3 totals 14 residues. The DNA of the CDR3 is TGTGCCAGCTCAGTTGGGACAGGGGCTTACGAGCAGTACTTC. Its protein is CASSVGTGAYEQYF. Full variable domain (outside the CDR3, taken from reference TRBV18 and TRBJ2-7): NAGVMQNPRHLVRRRGQEARLRCSPMKGHSHVYWYRQLPEEGLKFMVYLQKENIIDESGMPKERFSAEFPKEGPSILRIQQVVRGDSAAYFCASSVGTGAYEQYFGPGTRLTVT.

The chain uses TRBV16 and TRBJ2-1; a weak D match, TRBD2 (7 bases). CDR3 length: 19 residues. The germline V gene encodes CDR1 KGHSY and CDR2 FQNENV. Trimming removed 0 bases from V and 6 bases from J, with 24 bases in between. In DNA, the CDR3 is TGTGCCAGCAGCCAATCCGTTCTGGTACTGGGGGGGCCGCGCAATGAGCAGTTCTTC. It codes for CASSQSVLVLGGPRNEQFF.

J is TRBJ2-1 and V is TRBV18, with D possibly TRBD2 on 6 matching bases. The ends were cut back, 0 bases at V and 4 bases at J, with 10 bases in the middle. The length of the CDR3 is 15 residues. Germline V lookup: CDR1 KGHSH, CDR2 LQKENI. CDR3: CASSPPGGAYNEQFF. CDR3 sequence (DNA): TGTGCCAGCTCACCACCGGGAGGAGCTTACAATGAGCAGTTCTTC.

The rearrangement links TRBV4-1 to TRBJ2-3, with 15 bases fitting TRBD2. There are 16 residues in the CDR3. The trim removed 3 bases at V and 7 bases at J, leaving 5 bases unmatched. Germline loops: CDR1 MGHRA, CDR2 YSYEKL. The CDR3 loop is CASSQPGTSGRNTQYF. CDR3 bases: TGCGCCAGCAGCCAGCCAGGGACTAGCGGGAGGAATACGCAGTATTTT.

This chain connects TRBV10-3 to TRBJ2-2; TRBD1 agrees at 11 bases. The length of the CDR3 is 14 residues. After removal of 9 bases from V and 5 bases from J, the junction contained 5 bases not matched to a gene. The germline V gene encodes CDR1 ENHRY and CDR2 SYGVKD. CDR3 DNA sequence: TGTGCCATGTCCGGGACAGGGGGAACCGGGGAGCTGTTTTTT. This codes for CAMSGTGGTGELFF.

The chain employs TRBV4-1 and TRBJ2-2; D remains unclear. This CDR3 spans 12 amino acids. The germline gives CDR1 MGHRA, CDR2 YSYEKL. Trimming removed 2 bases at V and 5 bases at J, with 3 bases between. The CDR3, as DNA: TGCGCCAGCAGCCAACCGACCGGGGAGCTGTTTTTT. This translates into CASSQPTGELFF.

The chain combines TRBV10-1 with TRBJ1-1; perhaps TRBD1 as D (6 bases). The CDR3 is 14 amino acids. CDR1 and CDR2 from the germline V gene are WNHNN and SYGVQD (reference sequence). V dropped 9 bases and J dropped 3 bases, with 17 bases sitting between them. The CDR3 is CASTDGGADTEAFF. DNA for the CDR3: TGCGCCAGTACTGACGGGGGCGCCGACACTGAAGCTTTCTTT.

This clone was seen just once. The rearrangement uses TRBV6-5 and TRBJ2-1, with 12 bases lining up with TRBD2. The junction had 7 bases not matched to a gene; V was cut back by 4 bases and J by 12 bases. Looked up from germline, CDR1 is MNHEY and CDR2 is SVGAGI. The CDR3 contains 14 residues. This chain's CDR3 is CASSSGTSGSSQFF. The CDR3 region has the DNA TGTGCCAGCAGTTCTGGGACTAGCGGGTCTTCGCAGTTCTTC.

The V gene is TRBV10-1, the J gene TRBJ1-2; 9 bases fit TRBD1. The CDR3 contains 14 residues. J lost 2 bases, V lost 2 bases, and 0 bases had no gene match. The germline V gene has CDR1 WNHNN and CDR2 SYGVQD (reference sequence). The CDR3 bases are TGCGCCAGCAGTGAGGGACAGGGGAACTATGGCTACACCTTC. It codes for CASSEGQGNYGYTF.

CDR3 in amino acids: CSAYLPNEQFF. CDR3 DNA: TGCAGTGCCTACCTCCCAAATGAGCAGTTCTTC. The chain uses TRBV20-1 and TRBJ2-1, with D unresolved. The CDR3 consists of 11 residues. Germline V gene sequence: CDR1 DFQATT, CDR2 SNEGSKA (reference sequence). V shed 6 bases and J shed 7 bases, with 10 bases lying between them.

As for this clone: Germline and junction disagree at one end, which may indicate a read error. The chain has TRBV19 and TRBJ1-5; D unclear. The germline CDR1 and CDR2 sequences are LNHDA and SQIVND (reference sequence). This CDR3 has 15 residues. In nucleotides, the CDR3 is TGTGCCAGTAATATAGGCACTTATAGCAATCAGCCCCAGCATTTT. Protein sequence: CASNIGTYSNQPQHF.

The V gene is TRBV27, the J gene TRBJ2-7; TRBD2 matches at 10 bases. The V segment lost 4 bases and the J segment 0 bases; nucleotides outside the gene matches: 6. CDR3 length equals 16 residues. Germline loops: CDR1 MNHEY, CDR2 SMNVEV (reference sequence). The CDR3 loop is CASSSLGTSASYEQYF. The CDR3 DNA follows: TGTGCCAGCAGTTCCCTAGGGACTAGCGCCTCCTACGAGCAGTACTTC.

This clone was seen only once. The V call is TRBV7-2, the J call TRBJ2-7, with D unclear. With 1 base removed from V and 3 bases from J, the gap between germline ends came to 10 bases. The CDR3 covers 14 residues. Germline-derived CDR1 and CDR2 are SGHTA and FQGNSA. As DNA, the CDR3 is TGTGCCAGCAGCTTAGACTTATGGGTCTACGAGCAGTACTTC. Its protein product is CASSLDLWVYEQYF.